Each of the 21 T cell receptor beta chains below was sequenced from the same sample in a study of cytomegalovirus exposure and HLA in healthy donors. It was with 60 Vbeta and 13 Jbeta primers that the PCR ran. Assay used: immunoSEQ multiplex PCR; TCRdb lists only in-frame clones, some missing. The sample records some 90,000 clones, over 75% being singletons. The sequencing sample was made of PBMCs. These TCRs come from a male donor in good health and CMV-seropositive.

V gene TRBV6-1 combines with J gene TRBJ2-7; no definite D call. This CDR3 contains 13 residues. Between the trimmed V and J ends, which lost 3 bases and 3 bases, there was a span of 9 bases. Looked up from germline, CDR1 is MNHNS and CDR2 is SASEGT. The CDR3 nucleotides read TGTGCCAGCAGTGACCGCCAGAACTACGAGCAGTACTTC. Its translation is CASSDRQNYEQYF.

The chain links TRBV6-6 to TRBJ2-1; D is possibly TRBD2 (6 bases). V lost 4 bases to trimming and J lost 6 bases, with 10 bases between them. Germline V CDR1 and CDR2: MNHNY, SVGAGI (reference sequence). There are 13 residues in the CDR3. The CDR3 here is CASSFGTPNEQFF. CDR3 nucleotide sequence: TGTGCCAGCAGTTTCGGGACTCCCAATGAGCAGTTCTTC.

The chain carries TRBV7-9 and TRBJ2-7; 9 bases agree with TRBD2. V lost 1 base, J lost 3 bases, and 4 bases stayed unmatched. Germline V CDR1 and CDR2: SEHNR, FQNEAQ (reference sequence). The CDR3 has 15 residues. The CDR3 nucleotides are TGTGCCAGCAGCTTAGATCTAGCGGGAAACTACGAGCAGTACTTC. Protein sequence: CASSLDLAGNYEQYF.

The chain employs TRBV7-2 and TRBJ2-7; 10 nucleotides line up with TRBD1. Looked up from germline, CDR1 is SGHTA and CDR2 is FQGNSA. This CDR3 is 16 amino acids long. V was pared by 0 bases and J by 2 bases, with 4 bases of the junction left unmatched. This CDR3 is CASSLARGQGPYEQYF. In DNA, the CDR3 is TGTGCCAGCAGCTTAGCGAGGGGACAGGGGCCCTACGAGCAGTACTTC.

This chain joins TRBV9 and TRBJ2-3; the match to TRBD2 covers 9 bases. Looked up from germline, CDR1 is SGDLS and CDR2 is YYNGEE. The CDR3 is made up of 16 amino acids. V trimming: 0 bases; J trimming: 8 bases; junction bases outside the gene matches: 10. In DNA, the CDR3 is TGTGCCAGCAGCGTAGGGGGCGCGGGGGGGACGGGTACGCAGTATTTT. Translated: CASSVGGAGGTGTQYF.

The chain has TRBV9 and TRBJ1-1; D perhaps matches TRBD1 (6 bases). CDR1 and CDR2 (germline): SGDLS, YYNGEE. Deletions cut 1 base from V and 4 bases from J, with 8 bases between. This CDR3 contains 13 residues. CDR3: CASSVRGSTEAFF. The CDR3 bases are TGTGCCAGCAGCGTAAGGGGGAGCACTGAAGCTTTCTTT.

The gene calls are TRBV5-6 and TRBJ2-7; 7 bases match TRBD1. The CDR3 spans 14 residues. Trimming took 5 bases from V and 2 from J; bases not matched to a gene: 7. The germline V gene has CDR1 SGHDT and CDR2 YYEEEE. CDR3 loop: CASRQGIIPYEQYF. DNA for the CDR3: TGTGCCAGCAGACAGGGGATTATCCCCTACGAGCAGTACTTC.

V gene TRBV5-1 combines with J gene TRBJ2-3, with D possibly being TRBD1 (6 bases). There are 13 residues in the CDR3. Germline loops: CDR1 SGHRS, CDR2 YFSETQ. Trimming shortened V by 2 bases and J by 10 bases, and 14 bases separated the two germline ends. Written as DNA, the CDR3 is TGCGCCAGCAGCTTCGATATACAGGGTCCGCAGTATTTT. Its translation is CASSFDIQGPQYF.

V usage is TRBV7-9 and J usage is TRBJ2-1; tentatively, D is TRBD2 (5 bases). Germline assignment: CDR1 SEHNR and CDR2 FQNEAQ (reference sequence). The CDR3 totals 15 residues. V was pared by 2 bases and J by 6 bases, with 14 bases between. Here the CDR3 reads CASSLLEDRANEQFF. The CDR3 nucleotides are TGTGCCAGCAGCTTATTGGAGGACCGCGCCAATGAGCAGTTCTTC.

This chain links TRBV27 with TRBJ2-7; D uncertain. The CDR3 totals 13 residues. Germline lookup yields CDR1 MNHEY and CDR2 SMNVEV (reference sequence). V was cut by 5 bases and J by 4 bases, with 12 bases left in between. The CDR3 is CASSKAGPYEQYF. CDR3 nucleotides: TGTGCCAGCAGTAAGGCAGGTCCTTACGAGCAGTACTTC.

The V and J genes are TRBV6-1 and TRBJ2-3, with 13 bases matching TRBD2. The V and J ends lost 0 bases and 4 bases, in that order; junction bases with no gene match: 7. The CDR3 extends over 18 amino acids. In germline, CDR1 is MNHNS, CDR2 SASEGT. The CDR3: CASSEAPGLAGLSDTQYF. Written as DNA, the CDR3 is TGTGCCAGCAGTGAAGCGCCGGGACTAGCGGGATTGTCAGATACGCAGTATTTT.

With regard to this clone: One end of the junction varies from germline; a read error may be responsible. The chain has TRBV5-1 and TRBJ2-2, with a tentative D call TRBD2 (6 bases). The CDR3 is 14 residues long. CDR1 is SGHRS and CDR2 is YFSETQ in the germline V gene. In DNA, the CDR3 is TGCGCCTGCAGCCAGGACTATTACACCGGGGAGCTGTTTTTT. It translates to CACSQDYYTGELFF.

This rearrangement joins TRBV19 to TRBJ1-5, with D perhaps matching TRBD1 (6 bases). The germline V gene has CDR1 LNHDA and CDR2 SQIVND (reference sequence). The CDR3 covers 17 residues. V was clipped by 5 bases and J by 4 bases, with 21 bases between them. For the CDR3, the DNA is TGTGCCAGTAGTCCCCTCGGCGGGGGGGCCCAAAATCAGCCCCAGCATTTT. As protein: CASSPLGGGAQNQPQHF.

The chain has TRBV19 and TRBJ2-1, with 11 bases identical to TRBD1. CDR3 size: 14 residues. In germline, CDR1 is LNHDA, CDR2 SQIVND (reference sequence). V trimming: 7 bases; J trimming: 6 bases; junction bases outside the gene matches: 5. The CDR3 sequence is CASNWGTGGNEQFF. The CDR3 DNA is TGTGCCAGTAATTGGGGGACAGGGGGCAATGAGCAGTTCTTC.

The chain carries TRBV25-1 and TRBJ1-6; D is perhaps TRBD1 (6 bases). V was cut by 3 bases and J by 7 bases, with 13 bases left in between. The CDR3 runs to 15 residues. Germline V CDR1 and CDR2: MGHDK, SYGVNS. The DNA for the CDR3 is TGTGCCAGCAGTGACAAGACAGGTCAAAATTCACCCCTCCACTTT. This translates into CASSDKTGQNSPLHF.

The chain joins TRBV7-9 to TRBJ1-6; 7 bases match TRBD1. Germline V lookup: CDR1 SEHNR, CDR2 FQNEAQ (reference sequence). After removal of 5 bases from V and 8 bases from J, the junction contained 12 bases not matched to a gene. The CDR3 contains 16 residues. The CDR3 is CASSPADRVSHSPLHF. CDR3 DNA: TGTGCCAGCAGCCCTGCCGACAGGGTGAGTCATTCACCCCTCCACTTT.

The CDR3 here is CASSQGQLTGELFF. In DNA form, the CDR3 reads TGCGCCAGCAGCCAAGGACAGCTTACCGGGGAGCTGTTTTTT. The chain employs TRBV4-1 and TRBJ2-2; D is possibly TRBD1 (5 bases). Trimming took off 1 base at V and 5 bases at J, with 8 bases between the two ends. This CDR3 has 14 amino acids. Germline V gives CDR1 MGHRA, CDR2 YSYEKL.

This chain uses TRBV27 with TRBJ2-5; 10 nucleotides line up with TRBD2. The CDR3 consists of 19 residues. Germline V gene sequence: CDR1 MNHEY, CDR2 SMNVEV (reference sequence). V lost 5 bases, J lost 4 bases, and 19 bases stayed unmatched. The CDR3: CASSPIISGLAVVSETQYF. The CDR3 DNA reads TGTGCCAGCAGTCCAATTATTTCCGGACTAGCGGTTGTTTCAGAGACCCAGTACTTC.

The V call is TRBV19, the J call TRBJ2-1, with TRBD1 matching 9 bases. J was trimmed by 8 bases and V by 3 bases; bases with no gene match: 5. This CDR3 region has 14 residues. CDR1 LNHDA and CDR2 SQIVND come from the germline V gene (reference sequence). CDR3 sequence: CASSIPRTGDEQFF. DNA for the CDR3: TGTGCCAGTAGTATCCCCAGGACAGGGGATGAGCAGTTCTTC.

In this sample, this clone turned up once. The genes are TRBV21-1 and TRBJ2-5; TRBD1, the table's D call, lacks a check against the DNA. TRBV21-1 is flagged as a pseudogene. The CDR3 spans 15 residues. DNA of the CDR3: TGTGCCAGCAGCAAAGTTCGGCAGGCTCGGAAGACCCAGTACTTC. Translating it yields CASSKVRQARKTQYF.

This clone is labeled as medium-sized (0.01 to 0.1%). Here the CDR3 reads CASVGGDGGTDTQYF. The CDR3, as DNA: TGTGCCAGCGTGGGAGGGGACGGGGGTACAGATACGCAGTATTTT. The chain carries TRBV2 and TRBJ2-3; the match to TRBD2 covers 7 bases. The CDR3 spans 15 residues. The junction had 11 bases not matched to a gene; V was cut back by 8 bases and J by 3 bases. The germline CDR1 and CDR2 sequences are SNHLY and FYNNEI.